What follows is one T cell receptor beta chain and its context. What it binds is not known. The data derive from a study of T cell responses to AZD1222 COVID-19 vaccine. Study-wide findings and caveats: Reports say nearly half of spike-specific TCRs go after unmutated variant regions. Baseline seropositivity occurred in only a handful of AZD1222 recipients. Vaccine-related CD4 TCRs covered spike, predominating at 160-218 and 743-854. Spike-specific TCR depth and breadth grew after two AZD1222 doses.

The V end was cut by 1 base, the J end by 2 bases, with 20 bases between. CDR1 SGHNT and CDR2 YENEEA come from the germline V gene. This CDR3 is 18 amino acids long. Here immunoSEQ multiplex PCR was the method, and the copy in TCRdb shows in-frame clones only, minus some. The table includes about 170,000 clones, approximately 92% detected once. This TCR was recovered from an adult in good health. V usage is TRBV11-3 and J usage is TRBJ2-5, with D tentatively TRBD1 or TRBD2 (6 bases each). The sample was peripheral blood, taken on day 0 of AZD1222 vaccination. CDR3 sequence reads: CASSLAPLGGLGQETQYF. The CDR3 bases are TGTGCCAGCAGCTTAGCCCCCCTAGGGGGACTGGGTCAAGAGACCCAGTACTTC.